One and the same sample provided the 16 T cell receptor beta chains below, sequenced in a study of T cells in Graves' hyperthyroidism and ophthalmopathy. RNA transcripts yielded amplified TCR beta CDR3 regions. Researchers ran a first-round RT-PCR on the TCR CDR3 using the HTBI primer set. MiXCR, run by TCRdb on the multiplex PCR reads, gives a single entry per CDR3 protein. The sample holds 600,000 to 900,000 distinct CDR3 sequences; about a sixth are singletons and the top ten take about 8.4%. Sequencing was carried out using blood. All receptors derive from a man aged 18-30 years with Graves' hyperthyroidism.

This clonotype was counted at least ten times. The chain recombines TRBV5-1 with TRBJ2-5; tentative D call: TRBD1 (5 bases). Trimming cost V 4 bases and J 1 base, with 14 bases left between them. CDR3 length: 15 residues. The V gene's germline CDR1 is SGHRS and CDR2 YFSETQ. CDR3: CASSRSGHLQETQYF. As DNA, the CDR3 is TGCGCCAGCAGCAGATCAGGACACCTCCAAGAGACCCAGTACTTC. The variable domain in full, completed from reference TRBV5-1 and TRBJ2-5, reads KAGVTQTPRYLIKTRGQQVTLSCSPISGHRSVSWYQQTPGQGLQFLFEYFSETQRNKGNFPGRFSGRQFSNSRSEMNVSTLELGDSALYLCASSRSGHLQETQYFGPGTRLLVL.

This clonotype was picked up many times. J is TRBJ1-2 and V is TRBV6-1; tentative D call: TRBD1 (5 bases). Deletions cut 2 bases from V and 4 bases from J, with 17 bases between. The CDR3 spans 16 residues. Germline CDR1 is MNHNS and CDR2 is SASEGT. In nucleotides, the CDR3 is TGTGCCAGCAGTGAATTCCCCGAGACCGGGGGCTATGGCTACACCTTC. Translating gives CASSEFPETGGYGYTF.

The chain has TRBV7-9 and TRBJ2-1, with D maybe TRBD2 (6 bases). The CDR3 contains 16 residues. Germline lookup yields CDR1 SEHNR and CDR2 FQNEAQ (reference sequence). Trimming removed 5 bases at V and 0 bases at J, with 14 bases between. Written as DNA, the CDR3 is TGTGCCAGCAGCCCGAGGGACTTCCTCTCCTACAATGAGCAGTTCTTC. The encoded protein is CASSPRDFLSYNEQFF.

This clonotype was detected a few times. The rearrangement uses TRBV11-3 and TRBJ2-5; the match to TRBD2 covers 15 bases. The CDR3 loop spans 17 amino acids. V trimming: 5 bases; J trimming: 1 base; junction bases outside the gene matches: 5. In germline, CDR1 is SGHNT, CDR2 YENEEA. CDR3 residues: CASSPWTSGRAQETQYF. CDR3 sequence (DNA): TGTGCCAGCAGCCCCTGGACTAGCGGGAGGGCCCAAGAGACCCAGTACTTC.

In its sample, this clonotype was seen many times. V is TRBV7-9 and J is TRBJ2-7; 9 bases map to TRBD2. Germline CDR1 is SEHNR and CDR2 is FQNEAQ (reference sequence). Germline trimming cut 4 bases from V and 6 bases from J; bases unmatched to any gene: 10. This CDR3 region has 15 residues. CDR3 sequence (DNA): TGTGCCAGCAGCTCGACCCGGACTAGCGATGTCGAGCAGTACTTC. Protein product: CASSSTRTSDVEQYF. Drawing the rest from reference TRBV7-9 and TRBJ2-7, the complete variable domain is DTGVSQNPRHKITKRGQNVTFRCDPISEHNRLYWYRQTLGQGPEFLTYFQNEAQLEKSRLLSDRFSAERPKGSFSTLEIQRTEQGDSAMYLCASSSTRTSDVEQYFGPGTRLTVT.

The chain carries TRBV20-1 and TRBJ2-5; a weak D match, TRBD1 (7 bases). The V end lost 0 bases, the J end lost 2 bases, and 16 bases lay between the germline ends. Germline loops: CDR1 DFQATT, CDR2 SNEGSKA (reference sequence). The CDR3 totals 16 residues. CDR3 in amino acids: CSARDLQGREQETQYF. The DNA of the CDR3 is TGCAGTGCTAGAGATTTACAGGGGCGGGAACAAGAGACCCAGTACTTC.

This clonotype has just a few counts. J is TRBJ2-2 and V is TRBV4-1, with 7 bases matching TRBD2. Germline CDR1 reads MGHRA; CDR2 reads YSYEKL. The ends lost 2 bases at V and 4 bases at J; junction bases unmatched: 7. The CDR3 sequence is 16 residues long. The DNA for the CDR3 is TGCGCCAGCAGCCAACTGGGGAGGGGTAGCACCGGGGAGCTGTTTTTT. Its translation: CASSQLGRGSTGELFF.

As to this clonotype: No conserved phenylalanine or tryptophan is present at the end of the CDR3, so a read error is the likely explanation. This chain connects TRBV2 to TRBJ2-5, with D perhaps TRBD1 or TRBD2 (5 bases each). Trimming removed 8 bases from V and 6 bases from J, with 7 bases in between. This CDR3 contains 10 residues. Germline CDR1 and CDR2: SNHLY and FYNNEI. The CDR3 region is CASWGKTQYL. The CDR3 nucleotides read TGTGCCAGCTGGGGGAAGACCCAGTACCTC.

The V and J genes are TRBV7-9 and TRBJ2-7; D is undetermined. The CDR3 runs to 14 residues. Germline-derived CDR1 and CDR2 are SEHNR and FQNEAQ (reference sequence). The ends were cut back, 1 base at V and 7 bases at J, with 14 bases in the middle. The chain's CDR3 is CASSLVSLDGEQYF. The CDR3 DNA follows: TGTGCCAGCAGCTTAGTTAGTCTAGATGGAGAGCAGTACTTC.

This clonotype was observed a handful of times. The chain couples TRBV25-1 to TRBJ2-1, with 8 bases aligning to TRBD2. J gave up 3 bases and V 8 bases, and 21 bases lay outside the gene matches. The germline V gene has CDR1 MGHDK and CDR2 SYGVNS. The CDR3 covers 19 residues. The CDR3 sequence: CASPCGRIIAGLLYNEQFF. CDR3 nucleotides: TGTGCCAGCCCATGCGGCAGGATTATAGCGGGACTACTCTACAATGAGCAGTTCTTC.

The chain joins TRBV6-1 to TRBJ2-3, with D uncertain. The length of the CDR3 is 12 residues. In germline, CDR1 is MNHNS, CDR2 SASEGT. Trimming took off 6 bases at V and 5 bases at J, with 9 bases between the two ends. The CDR3 DNA sequence: TGTGCCAGCAGCCACCCGGAAGATACGCAGTATTTT. This sequence encodes CASSHPEDTQYF.

This clonotype was counted ten times or more. The chain links TRBV20-1 to TRBJ2-3; 7 bases are a match to TRBD2. From germline, CDR1 is DFQATT and CDR2 SNEGSKA (reference sequence). Losses at the gene ends were 5 bases for V and 3 bases for J; bases not matched to a gene: 20. This CDR3 is 18 amino acids long. The CDR3 loop is CSALRDPAAGEWTDTQYF. CDR3 nucleotide sequence: TGCAGTGCTCTACGGGACCCCGCGGCGGGAGAATGGACAGATACGCAGTATTTT.

As concerns this clonotype: Germline and junction disagree at one end, which may indicate a read error. The V and J genes are TRBV12-3 or TRBV12-4 and TRBJ1-1, with D uncertain. This CDR3 comprises 14 residues. The CDR3, as DNA: TGTGTCAGCAGTTTTGGAAGGTTGAACACTGAAGCTTTCTTT. Residues: CVSSFGRLNTEAFF.

The V gene is TRBV20-1, the J gene TRBJ1-1; 7 bases are shared with TRBD1. V lost 1 base and J lost 5; bases outside the gene matches: 7. The CDR3 has 14 amino acids. Germline V CDR1 and CDR2: DFQATT, SNEGSKA (reference sequence). CDR3 sequence (DNA): TGCAGTGCTAGAGCCTCAGGGGGTAGTACTGAAGCTTTCTTT. Encoded protein: CSARASGGSTEAFF.

The genes are TRBV6-5 and TRBJ2-7; no definite D call. This CDR3 is 13 amino acids long. V was trimmed by 4 bases and J by 2 bases, leaving 9 bases between them. Germline V gene sequence: CDR1 MNHEY, CDR2 SVGAGI. The CDR3 region is CASSSQAAYEQYF. The CDR3 region has the DNA TGTGCCAGCAGTTCCCAGGCCGCCTACGAGCAGTACTTC.

This clonotype was recorded at least ten times. The rearrangement uses TRBV6-2 or TRBV6-3 and TRBJ1-2, with 8 bases lining up with TRBD1. J gave up 3 bases and V 0 bases, and 6 bases lay outside the gene matches. The CDR3 totals 16 residues. Germline assignment: CDR1 MNHEY and CDR2 SVGEGT. CDR3 sequence: CASSYSMTGEDYGYTF. The CDR3 nucleotides read TGTGCCAGCAGTTACTCGATGACAGGGGAAGACTATGGCTACACCTTC.